This TCR beta chain was sequenced during a study of beta chain features in type 1 diabetes (dated by TCRdb to 2017 to 2018). In the study overall: Patients and healthy donors did not differ in mean age, gender distribution, total cell number or subset yield. Regulatory and stem cell-like memory subsets were obtained from only 8 patients and roughly 8 healthy donors, while naive and central memory subsets were obtained from all 28 donors. A total of 107,917,701 sorted cells were examined across all samples, and the number of cells per subset was strongly correlated with RNA yield. The study compared the TCRB repertoires of sorted circulating CD4+ T cell subsets in recently diagnosed type 1 diabetes patients with those in matched healthy donors.

All of the isolated RNA was reverse transcribed with the High Capacity cDNA Reverse Transcription Kit, so expressed TCRB transcripts were sequenced. For stem cell-like memory T cell samples, survey-depth immunoSEQ sequencing was used, averaging approximately 910,000 total reads per sample. After sorted cells were lysed in RLT buffer, RNA was extracted with DNase-treated RNeasy Micro or Mini kits, with the choice depending on cell number. To prevent cross-contamination, each cell subset was processed individually, whereas patient and healthy donor samples were processed jointly. Using the immunoSEQ multiplex PCR, TCRB sequences were amplified from cDNA into 87-bp fragments spanning the CDR3 region. Sequencing of the amplicons was done on the Illumina HiSeq platform. Per the original workflow: Synthetic template baselines were used to correct PCR bias computationally, reads within Hamming distance 2 were collapsed, and singletons that could not be merged were discarded. Reads were aligned against IMGT to assign V, D and J genes, CDR3 length and insertions or deletions at six rearrangement sites. Within each subset, clonotype counts were normalized to the number of sorted cells before true diversity and Gini coefficients were calculated with the tcR R package. The overlap coefficient, calculated on TCRB nucleotide sequences, was used to measure repertoire sharing. TCRdb took this table from immuneACCESS and kept in-frame rearrangements with V and J called. Such tables lack part of the clones; where checked against another copy, unresolved V genes explain under half of the gap, and the rest is unexplained. V and J calls and clone size are as listed in that table; D and trimming were resolved from the DNA. The sample table holds tens of thousands of clones, of which roughly a third were seen once. The leading ten clones occupy 0.35% to 0.45% of the sample.

General conclusions and limits of the study: Because small numbers of individuals were included in the HLA sub-analyses, any influence of HLA type on TCRB rearrangement was left unresolved. The naive, central memory and regulatory TCRB repertoires appeared to resemble one another more closely among patients than among healthy donors. Because cDNA was sequenced instead of genomic DNA, activated cells with high expression could be over-represented, although the groups did not differ in activation or CD3 levels. In all four CD4+ subsets, TCRB CDR3 length was moderately but significantly shorter in type 1 diabetes patients. PCR might favor shorter templates, but patient and control samples were amplified and corrected together, so any skew would affect both groups equally. At VDJ recombination sites, type 1 diabetes patients had fewer insertions and more deleted nucleotides, which implies abnormalities in thymic rearrangement.

Comments on this clone: The antigen it recognizes is unknown. Per-nucleotide qualities are absent, and no much larger clonotype sits a single base away.

The V end loses 0 bases and the J end loses 2 bases, and a stretch of 9 bases separates them. CDR1 and CDR2 were assigned from the germline V gene (reference sequence) as GTSNPN and SVGIG. The CDR3 runs 14 residues from the cysteine to the phenylalanine. Only the CDR3 part of the read is kept: 42 bases, read in frame from the first base. From each donor, a single peripheral blood sample of about 116 mL on average was drawn into heparinised tubes. Using a panel that included CD45RO, CCR7, CD25, CD127, CD95 and CD27, naive, central memory, regulatory and stem cell-like memory CD4+ T cells were sorted on a BD FACSAria II. Every sorted population had a purity above 95%. Right away, PBMCs were isolated by Lymphoprep density gradient centrifugation and were stained directly, with no culture step. To minimize batch effects, samples were stained and sorted in pairs, one healthy donor with one patient per experiment.

The rearrangement joined TRBV30 to TRBJ2-3; no confident D gene assignment can be made. Sequenced: stem cell memory CD4+ T cells from blood. Per the publication, the cell subset or site label means: stem cell-like memory CD4+ T cells. The sequence derives from a woman between 18 and 29 years old in good health. The CDR3 protein: CAWSVSQYTDTQYF. The nucleotide sequence is TGTGCCTGGAGTGTATCTCAGTACACAGATACGCAGTATTTT. This CDR3, with the reference TRBV30 and TRBJ2-3 proteins standing in past its ends, gives the full variable domain SQTIHQWPATLVQPVGSPLSLECTVEGTSNPNLYWYRQAAGRGLQLLFYSVGIGQISSEVPQNLSASRPQDRQFILSSKKLLLSDSGFYLCAWSVSQYTDTQYFGPGTRLTVL.